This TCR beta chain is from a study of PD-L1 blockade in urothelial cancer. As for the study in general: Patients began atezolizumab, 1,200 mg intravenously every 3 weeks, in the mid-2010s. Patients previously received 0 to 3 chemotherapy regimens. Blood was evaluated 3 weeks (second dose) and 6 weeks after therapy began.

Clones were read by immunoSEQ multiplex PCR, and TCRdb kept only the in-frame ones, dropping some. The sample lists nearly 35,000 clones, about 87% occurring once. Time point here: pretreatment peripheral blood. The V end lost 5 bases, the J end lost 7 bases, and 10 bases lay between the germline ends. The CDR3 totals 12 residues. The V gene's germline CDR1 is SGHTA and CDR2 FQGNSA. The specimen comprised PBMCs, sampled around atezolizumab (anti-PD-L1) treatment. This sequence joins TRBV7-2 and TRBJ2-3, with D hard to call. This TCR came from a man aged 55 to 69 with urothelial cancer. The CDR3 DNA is TGTGCCAGCAGCCTGTATGAGTATACGCAGTATTTT. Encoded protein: CASSLYEYTQYF.